These 17 T cell receptor beta chains share one sample of origin, sequenced in a study of a mutant IDH1 vaccine in newly diagnosed glioma. Here immunoSEQ multiplex PCR was the method, and the copy in TCRdb shows in-frame clones only, minus some. The sample has 70,000 to 95,000 clones, around 79% seen once. Time point of the sample: baseline, week 1 (first vaccination visit). The treatment denotes: pre-vaccination baseline after standard-of-care therapy. The specimen was PBMCs, collected from a glioma patient treated with radiotherapy, temozolomide or both. All receptors derive from a man aged 35 to 55 with glioma. Some clones in this sample may be carry-over from other donors' samples.

This sequence joins TRBV6-5 and TRBJ2-7; D is unclear. Trimming cost V 6 bases and J 4 bases, with 13 bases left between them. This CDR3 contains 13 residues. Germline CDR1 is MNHEY and CDR2 is SVGAGI. CDR3: CASSSWASYEQYF. The CDR3 DNA reads as TGTGCCAGCAGCTCCTGGGCCAGTTACGAGCAGTACTTC.

The chain carries TRBV10-1 and TRBJ2-1; TRBD2 matches 7 bases. There are 14 residues in the CDR3. The V gene's germline CDR1 is WNHNN and CDR2 SYGVQD (reference sequence). The junction had 2 bases not matched to a gene; V was cut back by 0 bases and J by 6 bases. CDR3 coding DNA: TGCGCCAGCAGTGAGTCAACGGGAGGCAATGAGCAGTTCTTC. This gives the protein CASSESTGGNEQFF.

The chain is built from TRBV4-1 and TRBJ1-2, with D possibly TRBD1 on 5 matching bases. Germline V gene sequence: CDR1 MGHRA, CDR2 YSYEKL. This CDR3 region has 13 residues. The V gene lost 0 bases and the J gene lost 8 bases, with 10 bases spanning the gap. The CDR3 here is CASSQDHQGGYTF. The CDR3 bases are TGCGCCAGCAGCCAAGATCACCAGGGAGGCTACACCTTC.

The chain uses TRBV5-1 and TRBJ1-1; TRBD1 agrees at 9 bases. Germline assignment: CDR1 SGHRS and CDR2 YFSETQ. Trimming at V came to 4 bases and at J to 0 bases, leaving 7 bases not matched to a gene. The CDR3 sequence is 16 residues long. The CDR3 is CASSGSGTGLNTEAFF. The CDR3 DNA sequence: TGCGCCAGCAGCGGCTCCGGGACAGGGCTGAACACTGAAGCTTTCTTT.

The rearrangement joins TRBV5-4 to TRBJ1-1; weak D call: TRBD1 (6 bases). The V gene lost 2 bases and the J gene lost 1 base, with 9 bases spanning the gap. The CDR3 sequence is 14 residues long. Germline values: CDR1 SGHNT, CDR2 YYREEE (reference sequence). For the CDR3, the DNA is TGTGCCAGCAGCTTTTCAGGGGCGAACACTGAAGCTTTCTTT. This translates into CASSFSGANTEAFF.

This chain uses TRBV19 with TRBJ2-7; TRBD1 matches at 11 bases. V trimming: 6 bases; J trimming: 4 bases; junction bases outside the gene matches: 8. Germline CDR1 and CDR2: LNHDA and SQIVND (reference sequence). The CDR3 is 15 amino acids. This CDR3 reads CASRRGQGVSYEQYF. CDR3 sequence (DNA): TGTGCCAGTAGGAGGGGACAGGGGGTCTCGTACGAGCAGTACTTC.

V and J are TRBV14 and TRBJ1-1, with TRBD1 identical over 7 bases. This CDR3 spans 14 amino acids. Per the germline V gene, CDR1 is SGHDN and CDR2 is FVKESK. The ends lost 4 bases at V and 5 bases at J; junction bases unmatched: 7. CDR3 in DNA: TGTGCCAGCAGCCGGACAGGTAGTGAGACTGAAGCTTTCTTT. It codes for CASSRTGSETEAFF.

This clone was recorded a few times. The chain uses TRBV20-1 and TRBJ1-2; D is unclear. The CDR3 consists of 10 residues. Germline V gene lookup returns CDR1 DFQATT and CDR2 SNEGSKA (reference sequence). Trimming took 6 bases from V and 8 from J, leaving 10 bases between them. The CDR3 loop is CSAHRGGYTF. The DNA of the CDR3 is TGCAGTGCGCACAGAGGCGGCTACACCTTC.

CDR3 sequence: CASRPRDSYLYGYTF. The CDR3 DNA reads as TGCGCCAGCAGACCCCGGGACTCCTACCTCTATGGCTACACCTTC. The chain couples TRBV5-1 to TRBJ1-2, with D tentatively TRBD1 (5 bases). The V end was cut by 5 bases, the J end by 4 bases, with 18 bases between. Germline CDR1 reads SGHRS; CDR2 reads YFSETQ. The CDR3 spans 15 residues.

This rearrangement joins TRBV29-1 to TRBJ1-2; tentative D call: TRBD1 (6 bases). This CDR3 is built from 11 residues. The V and J ends lost 7 bases and 4 bases respectively, with 10 bases between them. The germline V gene has CDR1 SQVTM and CDR2 ANQGSEA. The CDR3 spells CSAPDSYGYTF. CDR3 coding DNA: TGCAGCGCGCCGGACAGCTATGGCTACACCTTC.

The V call is TRBV6-5, the J call TRBJ1-1; D may be TRBD1 (5 bases). The germline V gene has CDR1 MNHEY and CDR2 SVGAGI. Trimming removed 0 bases from V and 5 bases from J, with 10 bases in between. The CDR3 is made up of 14 amino acids. This chain's CDR3 is CASSYSGEGTEAFF. The CDR3 DNA reads as TGTGCCAGCAGTTACTCGGGGGAGGGGACTGAAGCTTTCTTT.

The chain joins TRBV7-8 to TRBJ1-4, with D uncertain. V was shortened by 3 bases and J by 4 bases, with 6 bases between the two germline ends. The germline CDR1 and CDR2 sequences are SGHVS and FQNEAQ. This CDR3 region has 13 residues. The CDR3 is CASSFRVNEKLFF. As DNA, the CDR3 is TGTGCCAGCAGCTTCCGGGTTAATGAAAAACTGTTTTTT.

The chain combines TRBV4-1 with TRBJ2-7; 7 nucleotides align to TRBD2. The CDR3 loop spans 15 amino acids. Germline CDR1 is MGHRA and CDR2 is YSYEKL. With V trimmed by 2 bases and J by 1 base, 5 bases remained unmatched. The CDR3 loop is CASSQSGLPSYEQYF. CDR3 bases: TGCGCCAGCAGCCAATCGGGACTACCATCCTACGAGCAGTACTTC.

The V and J genes are TRBV5-6 and TRBJ2-2; D is ambiguous. V gave up 2 bases and J gave up 4 bases, with 6 bases separating them. CDR3 length: 13 residues. In germline, CDR1 is SGHDT, CDR2 YYEEEE. CDR3 sequence (DNA): TGTGCCAGCAGCTTTGGTATCACCGGGGAGCTGTTTTTT. It specifies CASSFGITGELFF. Variable domain in full (rest from reference TRBV5-6 and TRBJ2-2): DAGVTQSPTHLIKTRGQQVTLRCSPKSGHDTVSWYQQALGQGPQFIFQYYEEEERQRGNFPDRFSGHQFPNYSSELNVNALLLGDSALYLCASSFGITGELFFGEGSRLTVL.

The chain uses TRBV5-6 and TRBJ2-5; possibly TRBD2 for D (5 bases). CDR1 and CDR2 (germline): SGHDT, YYEEEE. This CDR3 comprises 14 residues. With 2 bases removed from V and 7 bases from J, the gap between germline ends came to 15 bases. The CDR3 here is CASSFGSPVGTQYF. The CDR3 DNA sequence: TGTGCCAGCAGCTTTGGGAGTCCAGTTGGGACCCAGTACTTC.

This sequence joins TRBV7-9 and TRBJ1-2; D gene unclear. V lost 1 base, J lost 8 bases, and 20 bases lay in between. CDR1 and CDR2 (germline): SEHNR, FQNEAQ (reference sequence). The CDR3 sequence is 16 residues long. The CDR3, as DNA: TGTGCCAGCAGCTTAGAAGCGTTGGGCGGAGCAGGAGGCTACACCTTC. It translates to CASSLEALGGAGGYTF.

This rearrangement joins TRBV4-1 to TRBJ2-1; D is perhaps TRBD1 or TRBD2 (5 bases each). The germline CDR1 and CDR2 sequences are MGHRA and YSYEKL. Trimming took 1 base from V and 8 from J, leaving 15 bases between them. CDR3 length equals 15 residues. This chain's CDR3 is CASSQVSGTRDEQFF. Written as DNA, the CDR3 is TGCGCCAGCAGCCAAGTCTCAGGGACGAGGGATGAGCAGTTCTTC.